This T cell receptor beta chain was documented in a study of cytomegalovirus exposure and HLA in healthy donors. The overall study: A preliminary data release comprised 80 million to 95 million unique TCRs obtained from HLA-typed donors.

Use of 60 Vbeta and 13 Jbeta primers characterized the PCR. Assay used: immunoSEQ multiplex PCR; TCRdb lists only in-frame clones, some missing. The top ten clones hold roughly 3.3% of a sample with 95,000 to 110,000 clones, around two thirds of them seen once. This clone was counted a few times. When sampled, the donors appeared nominally healthy, though they likely had unrecorded immune exposures. V was shortened by 4 bases and J by 3 bases, with 13 bases between the two germline ends. The CDR3 runs to 14 residues. CDR1 is SGHVS, CDR2 FNYEAQ, per germline. The clonotype originates from a woman between 45 and 65 years old in good health and CMV-seronegative. Sequenced material: PBMCs. The chain links TRBV7-6 to TRBJ2-7; tentatively, D is TRBD1 (8 bases). The CDR3 loop reads CASSSQGGNYEQYF. CDR3 DNA: TGTGCCAGCAGCTCACAGGGGGGGAACTACGAGCAGTACTTC.